Sequencing of this TCR beta chain was carried out in a study of OX40 agonist ivuxolimab in advanced cancers. Study findings and constraints: CD4+ and CD8+ blood T cells expanded clonally by week 6 at 0.1 to 3.0 mg/kg.

Of note for this clone: Its target is not known.

The germline V and J ends were trimmed by 3 bases and 4 bases, with 9 bases remaining between them. Germline V gives CDR1 MGHDK, CDR2 SYGVNS. The CDR3 runs 13 residues. Clones were read by immunoSEQ multiplex PCR, and TCRdb kept only the in-frame ones, dropping some. The sample carries tens of thousands of clones, 70% to 90% recorded once. This receptor was taken from an adult with an advanced solid tumor such as melanoma, head and neck, liver or kidney cancer. Source: CD4+ or CD8+ T cells sorted from blood, taken in a trial of the OX40 agonist ivuxolimab. The V and J genes are TRBV25-1 and TRBJ1-1; D ambiguous. CDR3 nucleotide sequence: TGTGCCAGCAGTGAGACGGGCTCCACTGAAGCTTTCTTT. Residues: CASSETGSTEAFF.